Each of the 25 T cell receptor beta chains below was sequenced from the same sample in a study of blood T cell repertoires in COVID-19. Assay used: immunoSEQ multiplex PCR; TCRdb lists only in-frame clones, some missing. The sample shows some 180,000 clones, more than 70% of them seen only once. Source material: peripheral blood. The receptors come from a middle-aged man who had recovered from COVID-19.

The genes are TRBV19 and TRBJ2-2; a weak D match, TRBD1 (6 bases). The ends were cut back, 2 bases at V and 5 bases at J, with 15 bases in the middle. Per the germline V gene, CDR1 is LNHDA and CDR2 is SQIVND (reference sequence). The CDR3 length is 16 residues. CDR3 coding DNA: TGTGCCAGTAGTATAAAGGTTTCAGGGGATACCGGGGAGCTGTTTTTT. Protein: CASSIKVSGDTGELFF.

V and J are TRBV19 and TRBJ2-3; 11 bases are shared with TRBD2. The V segment lost 5 bases and the J segment 2 bases; nucleotides outside the gene matches: 6. This CDR3 has 16 residues. CDR1 is LNHDA and CDR2 is SQIVND in the germline V gene (reference sequence). CDR3 loop: CASSLLAGGVTDTQYF. CDR3 nucleotides: TGTGCCAGTAGTCTCCTAGCGGGGGGCGTCACAGATACGCAGTATTTT.

The chain combines TRBV5-4 with TRBJ1-3; the match to TRBD1 covers 7 bases. There are 14 residues in the CDR3. V shed 3 bases, J shed 6 bases, and the junction held 6 bases outside the gene matches. Germline V lookup: CDR1 SGHNT, CDR2 YYREEE (reference sequence). CDR3 nucleotides: TGTGCCAGCAGCTGGGACAGCTCAGCAAACACCATATATTTT. Its translation: CASSWDSSANTIYF.

The chain has TRBV3-1 (or the pseudogene TRBV3-2) and TRBJ1-6; D gene unclear. The CDR3 length is 13 residues. V was pared by 0 bases and J by 14 bases, with 11 bases between. CDR1 is LGHDT, CDR2 YNNKEL, per germline (reference sequence). The CDR3 is CASSQEPSPALHF. The CDR3 DNA follows: TGTGCCAGCAGCCAAGAACCGTCCCCGGCCCTCCACTTT.

CDR3 loop: CASSFSRNTGELFF. CDR3 bases: TGTGCCAGCAGTTTCTCGCGGAACACCGGGGAGCTGTTTTTT. The V and J genes are TRBV27 and TRBJ2-2; D gene uncertain. CDR1 is MNHEY and CDR2 is SMNVEV in the germline V gene (reference sequence). The V end was cut by 3 bases, the J end by 1 base, with 6 bases between. CDR3 length equals 14 residues.

The CDR3 nucleotides read TGTGCCAGCAGTTTACTGAATCAGCCCCAGCATTTT. Its translation is CASSLLNQPQHF. The V call is TRBV28, the J call TRBJ1-5; D is unresolved. There are 12 residues in the CDR3. V lost 2 bases, J lost 4 bases, and 3 bases lay in between. Germline CDR1 is MDHEN and CDR2 is SYDVKM.

This chain joins TRBV30 and TRBJ1-1; D is ambiguous. The length of the CDR3 is 16 residues. Trimming took off 2 bases at V and 1 base at J, with 17 bases between the two ends. Germline CDR1 and CDR2: GTSNPN and SVGIG (reference sequence). The CDR3 sequence is CAWSLALIRRNTEAFF. The CDR3 DNA is TGTGCCTGGAGTCTCGCGCTCATCCGGAGGAACACTGAAGCTTTCTTT.

The rearrangement joins TRBV7-9 to TRBJ1-1; possible D gene TRBD1, 5 bases. The V gene lost 4 bases and the J gene lost 1 base, with 10 bases spanning the gap. CDR3 length: 14 amino acids. CDR1 SEHNR and CDR2 FQNEAQ come from the germline V gene (reference sequence). CDR3 loop: CASSSTQGNTEAFF. The CDR3 DNA reads as TGTGCCAGCAGCTCAACCCAGGGGAACACTGAAGCTTTCTTT.

This chain uses TRBV6-5 with TRBJ1-5; 8 bases agree with TRBD1. V lost 8 bases to trimming and J lost 7 bases; unmatched junction nucleotides: 13. Per germline, CDR1 MNHEY and CDR2 SVGAGI. The CDR3 extends over 15 amino acids. The CDR3 DNA follows: TGTGCCAGCGCCACGGACAGGGAGGGAGGGCAGCCCCAGCATTTT. Encoded protein: CASATDREGGQPQHF.

The rearrangement uses TRBV6-2 or TRBV6-3 and TRBJ2-2; TRBD1 aligns across 8 bases. J lost 7 bases, V lost 2 bases, and 12 bases had no gene match. The CDR3 has 17 amino acids. Germline values: CDR1 MNHEY, CDR2 SVGEGT. This CDR3 is CASSYPSHRGTDGELFF. CDR3 coding DNA: TGTGCCAGCAGTTACCCGAGCCACAGGGGGACCGACGGGGAGCTGTTTTTT.

This chain joins TRBV2 and TRBJ2-3; TRBD1 is a possible D gene (5 bases). From germline, CDR1 is SNHLY and CDR2 FYNNEI. Between the trimmed V and J ends, which lost 3 bases and 6 bases, there was a span of 19 bases. The length of the CDR3 is 16 residues. CDR3 coding DNA: TGTGCCAGCAGTGACCGCGCAGGGCGTTCCAAGGATACGCAGTATTTT. Amino acid sequence: CASSDRAGRSKDTQYF.

The rearrangement joins TRBV19 to TRBJ1-1, with a weak D call TRBD1 (5 bases). Germline CDR1 is LNHDA and CDR2 is SQIVND (reference sequence). Trimming shortened V by 8 bases and J by 1 base, and 14 bases separated the two germline ends. The CDR3 has 14 amino acids. The CDR3 region is CASRWDGGNTEAFF. CDR3 in DNA: TGTGCCAGTCGCTGGGACGGGGGGAACACTGAAGCTTTCTTT.

This clone has just one count. The CDR3 sequence is CASRSGTGRAETQYF. CDR3 in DNA: TGCGCCAGCAGGTCCGGGACAGGGCGGGCGGAGACCCAGTACTTC. This sequence joins TRBV5-1 and TRBJ2-5; TRBD1 aligns across 9 bases. The CDR3 covers 15 residues. Germline CDR1 is SGHRS and CDR2 is YFSETQ. V shed 5 bases, J shed 5 bases, and the junction held 10 bases outside the gene matches.

The genes are TRBV5-5 and TRBJ2-7; 9 bases are a match to TRBD1. This CDR3 has 16 amino acids. Losses at the gene ends were 4 bases for V and 2 bases for J; bases not matched to a gene: 10. The germline gives CDR1 SGHKS, CDR2 YYEKEE (reference sequence). The CDR3 DNA reads TGTGCCAGCAGCCTGGCCGGGACAGGGACCCCCTACGAGCAGTACTTC. Translated: CASSLAGTGTPYEQYF.

The V call is TRBV28, the J call TRBJ1-2, with a tentative D call TRBD1 (6 bases). V lost 2 bases to trimming and J lost 6 bases, with 7 bases between them. In germline, CDR1 is MDHEN, CDR2 SYDVKM. This CDR3 region has 12 residues. As DNA, the CDR3 is TGTGCCAGCAGTTTACCAGGGGATGGCTACACCTTC. Translating it yields CASSLPGDGYTF.

This clone appeared a single time. This chain connects TRBV28 to TRBJ2-4; D gene unclear. V dropped 10 bases and J dropped 10 bases, with 14 bases sitting between them. In germline, CDR1 is MDHEN, CDR2 SYDVKM. The CDR3 extends over 11 amino acids. CDR3 DNA sequence: TGTGCCACCCTCGAGCCGCGGATTCAGTACTTC. It codes for CATLEPRIQYF.

The J gene is TRBJ2-7, the V gene TRBV18, with 9 bases matching TRBD1. The CDR3 sequence is 13 residues long. The germline gives CDR1 KGHSH, CDR2 LQKENI. Trimming removed 0 bases from V and 7 bases from J; junction bases left unmatched: 1. CDR3 region: CASSPPGQGEQYF. The CDR3 bases are TGTGCCAGCTCACCACCGGGACAGGGAGAGCAGTACTTC.

This clone showed up just once. This chain joins TRBV4-2 and TRBJ1-4, with 9 bases identical to TRBD1. This CDR3 contains 14 residues. With V trimmed by 5 bases and J by 9 bases, 7 bases remained unmatched. Germline CDR1 reads LGHNA; CDR2 reads YNFKEQ. The CDR3 region is CASSNPGQGKKLFF. CDR3 bases: TGTGCCAGCAGCAATCCGGGACAGGGCAAAAAACTGTTTTTT.

The CDR3 reads CASLPDRGRKNTIYF. CDR3 nucleotides: TGTGCCAGCTTGCCCGACAGGGGGCGAAAAAACACCATATATTTT. The rearrangement links TRBV6-4 to TRBJ1-3, with 10 bases matching TRBD1. Germline values: CDR1 MRHNA, CDR2 SNTAGT. The CDR3 spans 15 residues. V gave up 8 bases and J gave up 6 bases; unmatched junction bases: 10.

V gene TRBV28 combines with J gene TRBJ1-2; 8 bases fit TRBD1. CDR3 length equals 13 residues. The junction had 1 base not matched to a gene; V was cut back by 2 bases and J by 5 bases. In germline, CDR1 is MDHEN, CDR2 SYDVKM. In DNA, the CDR3 is TGTGCCAGCAGTTTACAGGGGGCATATGGCTACACCTTC. Protein product: CASSLQGAYGYTF.

A few counts support this clone. The genes are TRBV7-2 and TRBJ2-7; D may be TRBD2 (6 bases). Germline V gene data show CDR1 as SGHTA and CDR2 as FQGNSA. The CDR3 is 16 residues long. Trimming took off 4 bases at V and 0 bases at J, with 16 bases between the two ends. CDR3 sequence (DNA): TGTGCCAGCAGCTCCCCTCCTAGCGAGAACTCCTACGAGCAGTACTTC. Its protein product is CASSSPPSENSYEQYF.

The rearrangement joins TRBV28 to TRBJ2-7, with 8 bases aligning to TRBD1. J lost 2 bases, V lost 4 bases, and 4 bases had no gene match. CDR3 length: 14 residues. The germline V gene encodes CDR1 MDHEN and CDR2 SYDVKM. CDR3 region: CASSYSDRAYEQYF. CDR3 DNA sequence: TGTGCCAGCAGTTACTCGGACAGGGCCTACGAGCAGTACTTC.

The gene calls are TRBV6-6 and TRBJ1-1; TRBD1 is a possible D gene (5 bases). V was cut by 6 bases and J by 5 bases, with 13 bases left in between. This CDR3 contains 13 residues. The germline V gene has CDR1 MNHNY and CDR2 SVGAGI (reference sequence). The CDR3 loop is CASSLGGGTEAFF. For the CDR3, the DNA is TGTGCCAGCAGCCTCGGTGGGGGGACTGAAGCTTTCTTT.

This clone turned up a few times. The chain joins TRBV4-2 to TRBJ1-2; 10 bases fit TRBD1. Germline V gives CDR1 LGHNA, CDR2 YNFKEQ. V lost 0 bases and J lost 3; bases outside the gene matches: 7. The CDR3 is made up of 17 amino acids. The CDR3 loop is CASSQDWTGGQHYGYTF. The CDR3 DNA follows: TGTGCCAGCAGCCAAGACTGGACAGGGGGTCAGCACTATGGCTACACCTTC.

This clone is a singleton in its sample. This chain links TRBV28 with TRBJ2-1, with 9 nucleotides matching TRBD1. Germline V lookup: CDR1 MDHEN, CDR2 SYDVKM. The CDR3 runs 15 residues. Unmatched junction bases numbered 4, after V lost 2 bases and J lost 5 bases. The CDR3 sequence: CASSLETGGDNEQFF. Written as DNA, the CDR3 is TGTGCCAGCAGTTTAGAGACAGGGGGGGACAATGAGCAGTTCTTC.